The clone carrying this T cell receptor beta chain was seen just once. The antigen is unknown. The entry originates in a study of Tregs in tolerant kidney transplant recipients. Here immunoSEQ multiplex PCR was the method, and the copy in TCRdb shows in-frame clones only, minus some. The repertoire holds roughly 250,000 clones, with roughly four fifths as singletons. Germline trimming cut 2 bases from V and 4 bases from J; bases unmatched to any gene: 3. CDR1 is SGHAT, CDR2 FQNNGV, per germline. This CDR3 spans 15 amino acids. Findings of the study overall: Few patients were studied, so findings need validation in larger groups.

Material for sequencing was CD4+ T cells from blood. The chain recombines TRBV11-2 with TRBJ1-2; 11 positions match TRBD1. This sequence originates from a human donor in good health. CDR3 coding DNA: TGTGCCAGCAGCTTAACGGGACAGGGGGGCTATGGCTACACCTTC. The encoded protein is CASSLTGQGGYGYTF.